This TCR beta chain was captured by sequencing in a study of T cells in Graves' hyperthyroidism and ophthalmopathy. CDR1 is SGHDN, CDR2 FVKESK, per germline. J was trimmed by 7 bases and V by 1 base; bases with no gene match: 15. This CDR3 has 18 residues. TCR beta CDR3 sequences were amplified from RNA transcripts. TCR CDR3 regions were first amplified by RT-PCR with HTBI primers. TCRdb passed the multiplex PCR reads through MiXCR, listing each CDR3 protein once. The sample lists fewer than 850,000 distinct CDR3 sequences, 17% occurring once. Sequenced sample: blood. The receptor was derived from a man aged 50-59 years with Graves' hyperthyroidism. V usage is TRBV14 and J usage is TRBJ2-3, with 9 bases fitting TRBD2. CDR3 in amino acids: CASSQGPTTSGRRNTQYF. The CDR3 nucleotides read TGTGCCAGCAGCCAAGGCCCGACGACTAGCGGTCGCAGGAATACGCAGTATTTT.